A single sample is the source of the 8 T cell receptor beta chains below, sequenced in a study of blood T cell repertoires in COVID-19. The protocol was immunoSEQ multiplex PCR, while the TCRdb copy is restricted to in-frame clones and leaves out a portion. The sample has about 300,000 clones; 65% to 90% are singletons. Sequenced: PBMCs or T cells enriched from blood (not recorded which). Source of these receptors: a man aged 30 to 39 who had recovered from COVID-19.

Only one count was recorded for this clone. The genes are TRBV6-5 and TRBJ2-2; D is unresolved. CDR3 length: 15 residues. Trimming stripped 2 bases from V and 0 bases from J, with 7 bases between. From germline, CDR1 is MNHEY and CDR2 SVGAGI. The CDR3 coding sequence is TGTGCCAGCAGTTACGAGGTCGCGAACACCGGGGAGCTGTTTTTT. It translates to CASSYEVANTGELFF.

This chain joins TRBV6-5 and TRBJ2-7; TRBD2 is a possible D gene (5 bases). The germline V gene encodes CDR1 MNHEY and CDR2 SVGAGI. V lost 6 bases and J lost 3, with 18 bases in between. This CDR3 spans 15 amino acids. CDR3 coding DNA: TGTGCCAGCAGCCGTTTCCGAGGGTACGGCTACGAGCAGTACTTC. Protein product: CASSRFRGYGYEQYF.

The chain carries TRBV24-1 and TRBJ2-3; 8 positions agree with TRBD2. Germline CDR1 is KGHDR and CDR2 is SFDVKD. V was clipped by 12 bases and J by 2 bases; unmatched bases: 15. The CDR3 has 16 amino acids. The CDR3 here is CALTRSAGGYTDTQYF. The CDR3 region has the DNA TGTGCCCTCACTAGATCGGCGGGAGGATACACAGATACGCAGTATTTT.

The chain links TRBV20-1 to TRBJ1-4; TRBD1 matches at 7 bases. Germline CDR1 and CDR2: DFQATT and SNEGSKA (reference sequence). With V trimmed by 3 bases and J by 6 bases, 4 bases remained unmatched. CDR3 length: 13 amino acids. The CDR3 DNA sequence: TGCAGTGCTAGTACAGGGGCGGATGAAAAACTGTTTTTT. Encoded protein: CSASTGADEKLFF.

The chain carries TRBV6-1 and TRBJ2-7; 10 nucleotides align to TRBD2. J was trimmed by 4 bases and V by 2 bases; bases with no gene match: 20. Germline V lookup: CDR1 MNHNS, CDR2 SASEGT. The CDR3 consists of 20 residues. The CDR3 DNA is TGTGCCAGCAGTGAACCCCCCGCGGGGGATACTAGCGGGAAAGGTTACGAGCAGTACTTC. Protein product: CASSEPPAGDTSGKGYEQYF.

J is TRBJ2-1 and V is TRBV2, with TRBD2 matching 9 bases. The trim removed 6 bases at V and 7 bases at J, leaving 4 bases unmatched. CDR1 SNHLY and CDR2 FYNNEI come from the germline V gene. The CDR3 extends over 13 amino acids. The CDR3 sequence is CASSLAGYNEQFF. Written as DNA, the CDR3 is TGTGCCAGCAGCCTAGCGGGGTATAATGAGCAGTTCTTC.

CDR3 nucleotide sequence: TGTGCCAGCAGCGAAACTAGTTTTAGTCCCTACAATGAGCAGTTCTTC. It encodes CASSETSFSPYNEQFF. This rearrangement joins TRBV6-1 to TRBJ2-1; D perhaps matches TRBD2 (5 bases). This CDR3 is built from 16 residues. Germline loops: CDR1 MNHNS, CDR2 SASEGT. V was cut by 6 bases and J by 2 bases, with 17 bases left in between.

The CDR3 sequence: CASRSGTEVEKLFF. Here the CDR3 DNA reads TGTGCCAGCAGATCCGGGACAGAGGTCGAAAAACTGTTTTTT. The gene calls are TRBV7-9 and TRBJ1-4, with 7 bases identical to TRBD1. This CDR3 is 14 amino acids long. V was clipped by 6 bases and J by 8 bases; unmatched bases: 9. Germline V gene data show CDR1 as SEHNR and CDR2 as FQNEAQ (reference sequence). Full variable domain (remainder filled in from reference TRBV7-9 and TRBJ1-4): DTGVSQNPRHKITKRGQNVTFRCDPISEHNRLYWYRQTLGQGPEFLTYFQNEAQLEKSRLLSDRFSAERPKGSFSTLEIQRTEQGDSAMYLCASRSGTEVEKLFFGSGTQLSVL.